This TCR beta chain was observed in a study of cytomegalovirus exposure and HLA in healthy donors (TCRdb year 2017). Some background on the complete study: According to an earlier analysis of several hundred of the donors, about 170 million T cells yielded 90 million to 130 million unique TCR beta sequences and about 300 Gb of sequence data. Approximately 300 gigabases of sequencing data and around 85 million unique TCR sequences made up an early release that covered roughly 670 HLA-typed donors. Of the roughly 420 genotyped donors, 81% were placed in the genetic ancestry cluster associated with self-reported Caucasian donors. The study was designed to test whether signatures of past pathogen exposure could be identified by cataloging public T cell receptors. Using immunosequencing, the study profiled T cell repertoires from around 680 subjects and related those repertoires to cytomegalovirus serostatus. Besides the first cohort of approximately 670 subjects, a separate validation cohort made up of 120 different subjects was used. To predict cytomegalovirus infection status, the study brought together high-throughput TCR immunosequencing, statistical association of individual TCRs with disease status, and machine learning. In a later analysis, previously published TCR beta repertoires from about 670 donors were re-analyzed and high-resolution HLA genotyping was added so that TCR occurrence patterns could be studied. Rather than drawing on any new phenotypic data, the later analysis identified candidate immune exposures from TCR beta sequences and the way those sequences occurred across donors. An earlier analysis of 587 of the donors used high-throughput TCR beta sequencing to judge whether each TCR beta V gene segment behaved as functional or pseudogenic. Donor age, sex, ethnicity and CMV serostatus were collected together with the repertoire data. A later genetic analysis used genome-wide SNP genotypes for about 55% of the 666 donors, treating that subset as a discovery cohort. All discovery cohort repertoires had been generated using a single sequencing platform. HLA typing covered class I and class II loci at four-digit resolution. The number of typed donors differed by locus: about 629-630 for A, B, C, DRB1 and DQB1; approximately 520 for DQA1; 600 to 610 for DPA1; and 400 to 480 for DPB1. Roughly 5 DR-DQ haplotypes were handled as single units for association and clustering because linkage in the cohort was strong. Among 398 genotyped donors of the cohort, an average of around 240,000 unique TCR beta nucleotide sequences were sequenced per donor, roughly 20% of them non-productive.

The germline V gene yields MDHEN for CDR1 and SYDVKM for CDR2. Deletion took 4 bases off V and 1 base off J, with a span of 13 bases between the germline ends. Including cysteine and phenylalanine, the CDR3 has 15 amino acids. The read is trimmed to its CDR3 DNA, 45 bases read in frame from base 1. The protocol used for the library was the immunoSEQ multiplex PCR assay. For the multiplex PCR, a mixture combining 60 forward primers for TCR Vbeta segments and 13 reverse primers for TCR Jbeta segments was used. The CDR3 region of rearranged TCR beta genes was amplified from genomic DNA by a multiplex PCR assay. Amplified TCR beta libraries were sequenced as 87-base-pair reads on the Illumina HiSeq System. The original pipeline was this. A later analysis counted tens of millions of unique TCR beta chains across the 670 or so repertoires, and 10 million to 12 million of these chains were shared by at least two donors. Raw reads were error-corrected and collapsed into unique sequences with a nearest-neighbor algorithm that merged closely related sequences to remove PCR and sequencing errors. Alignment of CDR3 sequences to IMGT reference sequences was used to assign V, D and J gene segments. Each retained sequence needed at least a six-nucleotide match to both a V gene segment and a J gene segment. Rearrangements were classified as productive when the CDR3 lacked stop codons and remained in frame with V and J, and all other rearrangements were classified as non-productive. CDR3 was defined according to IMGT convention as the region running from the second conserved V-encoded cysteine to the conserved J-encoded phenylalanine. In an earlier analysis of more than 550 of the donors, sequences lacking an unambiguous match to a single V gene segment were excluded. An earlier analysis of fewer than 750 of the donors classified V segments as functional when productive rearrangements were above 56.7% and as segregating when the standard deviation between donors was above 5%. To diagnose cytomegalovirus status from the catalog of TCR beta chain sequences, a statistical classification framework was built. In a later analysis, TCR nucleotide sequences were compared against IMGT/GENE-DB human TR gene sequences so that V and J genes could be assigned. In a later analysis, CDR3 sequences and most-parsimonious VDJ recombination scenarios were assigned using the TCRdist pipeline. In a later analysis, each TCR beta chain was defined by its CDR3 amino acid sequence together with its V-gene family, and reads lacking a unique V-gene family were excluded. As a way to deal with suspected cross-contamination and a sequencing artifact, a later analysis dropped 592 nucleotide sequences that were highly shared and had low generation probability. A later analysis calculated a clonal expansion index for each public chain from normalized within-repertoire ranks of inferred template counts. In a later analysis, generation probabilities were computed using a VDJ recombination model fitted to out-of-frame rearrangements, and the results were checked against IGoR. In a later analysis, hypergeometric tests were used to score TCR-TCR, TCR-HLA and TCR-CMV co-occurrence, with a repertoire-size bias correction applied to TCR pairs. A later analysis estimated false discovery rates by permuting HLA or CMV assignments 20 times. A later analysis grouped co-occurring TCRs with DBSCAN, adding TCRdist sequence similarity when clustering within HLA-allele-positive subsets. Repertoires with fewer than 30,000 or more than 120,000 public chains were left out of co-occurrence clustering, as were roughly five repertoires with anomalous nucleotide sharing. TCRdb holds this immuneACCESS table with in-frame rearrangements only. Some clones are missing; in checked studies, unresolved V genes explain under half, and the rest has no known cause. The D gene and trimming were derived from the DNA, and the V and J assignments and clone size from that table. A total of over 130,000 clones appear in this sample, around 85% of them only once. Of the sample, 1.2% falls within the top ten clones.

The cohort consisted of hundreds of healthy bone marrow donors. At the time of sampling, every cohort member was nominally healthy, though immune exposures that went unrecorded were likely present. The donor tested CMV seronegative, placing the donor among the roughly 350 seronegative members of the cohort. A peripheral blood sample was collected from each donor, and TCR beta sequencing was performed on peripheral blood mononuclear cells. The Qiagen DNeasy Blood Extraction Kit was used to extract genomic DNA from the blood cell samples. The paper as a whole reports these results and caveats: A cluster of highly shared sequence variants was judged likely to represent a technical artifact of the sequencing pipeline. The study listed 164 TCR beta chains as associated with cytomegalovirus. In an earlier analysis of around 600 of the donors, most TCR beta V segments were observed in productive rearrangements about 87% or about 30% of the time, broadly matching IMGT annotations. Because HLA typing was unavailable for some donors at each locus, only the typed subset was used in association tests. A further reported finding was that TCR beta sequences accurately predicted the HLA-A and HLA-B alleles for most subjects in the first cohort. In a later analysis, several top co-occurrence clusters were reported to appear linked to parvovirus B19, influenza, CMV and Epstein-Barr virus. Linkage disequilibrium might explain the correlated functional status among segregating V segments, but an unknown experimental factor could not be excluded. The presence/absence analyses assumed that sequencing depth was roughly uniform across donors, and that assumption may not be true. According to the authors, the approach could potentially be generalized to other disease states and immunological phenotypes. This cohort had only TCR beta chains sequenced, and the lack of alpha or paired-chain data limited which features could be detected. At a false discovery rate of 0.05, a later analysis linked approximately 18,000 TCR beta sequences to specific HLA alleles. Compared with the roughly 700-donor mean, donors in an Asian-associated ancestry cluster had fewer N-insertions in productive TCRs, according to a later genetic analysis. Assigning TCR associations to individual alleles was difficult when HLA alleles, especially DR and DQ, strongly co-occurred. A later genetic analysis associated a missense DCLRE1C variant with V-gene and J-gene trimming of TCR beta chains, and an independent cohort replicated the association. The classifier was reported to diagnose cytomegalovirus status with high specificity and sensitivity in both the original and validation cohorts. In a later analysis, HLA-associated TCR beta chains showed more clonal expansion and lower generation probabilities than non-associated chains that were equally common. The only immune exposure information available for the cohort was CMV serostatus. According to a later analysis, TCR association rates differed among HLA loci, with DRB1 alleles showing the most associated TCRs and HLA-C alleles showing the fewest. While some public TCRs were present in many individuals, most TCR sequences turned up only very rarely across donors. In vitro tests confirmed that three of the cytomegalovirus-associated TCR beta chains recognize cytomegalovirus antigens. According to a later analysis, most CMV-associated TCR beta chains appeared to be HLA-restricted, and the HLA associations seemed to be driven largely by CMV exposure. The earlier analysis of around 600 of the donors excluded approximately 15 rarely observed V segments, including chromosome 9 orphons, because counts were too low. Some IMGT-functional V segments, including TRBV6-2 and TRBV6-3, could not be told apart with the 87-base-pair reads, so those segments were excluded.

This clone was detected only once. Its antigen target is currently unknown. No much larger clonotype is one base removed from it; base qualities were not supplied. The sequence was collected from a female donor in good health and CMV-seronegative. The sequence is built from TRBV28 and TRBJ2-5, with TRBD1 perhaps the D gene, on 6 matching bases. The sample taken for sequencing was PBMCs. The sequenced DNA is TGTGCCAGCAGTTGGGGGCTTGACAGCCAAGAGACCCAGTACTTC. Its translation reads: CASSWGLDSQETQYF.